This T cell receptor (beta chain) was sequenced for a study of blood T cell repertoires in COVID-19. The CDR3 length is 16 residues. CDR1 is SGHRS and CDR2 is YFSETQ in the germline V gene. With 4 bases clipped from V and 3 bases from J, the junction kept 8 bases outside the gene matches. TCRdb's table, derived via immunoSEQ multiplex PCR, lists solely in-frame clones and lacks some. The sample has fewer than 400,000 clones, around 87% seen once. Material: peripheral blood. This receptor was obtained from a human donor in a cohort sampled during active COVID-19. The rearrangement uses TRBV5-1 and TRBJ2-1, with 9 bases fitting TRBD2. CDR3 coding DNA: TGCGCCAGCAGCGGGGGACTAGCTGATCTCTACAATGAGCAGTTCTTC. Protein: CASSGGLADLYNEQFF.